This T cell receptor beta chain is drawn from a study of T-cell reconstitution after alpha-beta-depleted transplantation in children. Study observations and caveats: Where alpha-beta T cells came from about two months after transplant was reportedly several hundred expanded graft clones.

For TCRbeta, the library was prepared with unique molecular identifiers. TCRdb called the PCR reads again in MiXCR, with one record for every CDR3 protein. Of hundreds of thousands of distinct CDR3 sequences listed, over 10% are singletons. This clonotype was counted many times. The antigen is unknown. V was cut by 0 bases and J by 1 base, with 11 bases left in between. This CDR3 contains 15 residues. Germline V lookup: CDR1 SGHRS, CDR2 YFSETQ. The chain uses TRBV5-1 and TRBJ2-7; D not certain. This sequence was found in a male patient aged 10-17 years who had a stem cell transplant for acute myeloid leukemia, so the T cells may come from the graft donor. Material: PBMCs, mostly from graft donor cells, obtained 360 days after TCRalphabeta/CD19-depleted stem cell transplant. The CDR3 bases are TGCGCCAGCAGCTTGGTCCGGCTGAATTCCTACGAGCAGTACTTC. Its translation is CASSLVRLNSYEQYF.